These 12 T cell receptor beta chains share one sample of origin, sequenced in a study of blood T cell repertoires in COVID-19. Libraries were prepared by immunoSEQ multiplex PCR; TCRdb keeps only in-frame clonotypes and omits some of them. The profile shows some 250,000 clones, about three quarters of them singletons. Material: peripheral blood. The receptors stem from a woman over 75 with acute or convalescent COVID-19.

The genes are TRBV7-2 and TRBJ2-3; the match to TRBD2 covers 9 bases. Germline CDR1 and CDR2: SGHTA and FQGNSA. The V and J ends lost 1 base and 2 bases, in that order; junction bases with no gene match: 7. This CDR3 is built from 17 residues. This CDR3 is CASSLVQSGGPTDTQYF. DNA of the CDR3: TGTGCCAGCAGCTTAGTACAAAGCGGGGGGCCCACAGATACGCAGTATTTT.

This chain connects TRBV6-5 to TRBJ2-7; 11 bases match TRBD2. CDR3 length: 15 residues. The germline CDR1 and CDR2 sequences are MNHEY and SVGAGI. With 6 bases clipped from V and 0 bases from J, the junction kept 4 bases outside the gene matches. The CDR3 DNA is TGTGCCAGCAGCCGGGGACTAGCGGACTCCTACGAGCAGTACTTC. It yields the protein CASSRGLADSYEQYF.

Points on this clone: One end of the junction fails to match germline, which may point to a read error. The CDR3: CSAAPGTTNF. CDR3 coding DNA: TGCAGTGCCGCCCCCGGGACAACGAATTTT. The rearrangement uses TRBV20-1 and TRBJ2-3, with D perhaps TRBD1 (6 bases). Germline loops: CDR1 DFQATT, CDR2 SNEGSKA (reference sequence). The length of the CDR3 is 10 residues.

The chain recombines TRBV5-1 with TRBJ2-5; 9 bases align to TRBD2. From germline, CDR1 is SGHRS and CDR2 YFSETQ. CDR3 length equals 14 residues. V shed 2 bases and J 5 bases; nucleotides not matched to a gene: 4. CDR3 DNA sequence: TGCGCCAGCAGCTTCTCTAGCGGGGATGAGACCCAGTACTTC. Amino acids: CASSFSSGDETQYF.

The rearrangement links TRBV19 to TRBJ2-2, with 8 bases that match TRBD2. Per germline, CDR1 LNHDA and CDR2 SQIVND (reference sequence). Trimming cost V 6 bases and J 6 bases; bases outside gene matches: 6. The CDR3 has 14 residues. The CDR3 DNA sequence: TGTGCCAGTAGAGGTAGCGGGAATTCCGGGGAGCTGTTTTTT. It specifies CASRGSGNSGELFF.

This chain joins TRBV18 and TRBJ1-4; TRBD1 agrees at 8 bases. Per the germline V gene, CDR1 is KGHSH and CDR2 is LQKENI. CDR3 length: 19 amino acids. V was clipped by 4 bases and J by 2 bases; unmatched bases: 15. The CDR3 coding sequence is TGTGCCAGCTCACGGGACCCCTTGACAGGGGTTTTCACTAATGAAAAACTGTTTTTT. Translation gives CASSRDPLTGVFTNEKLFF. Based on the CDR3 plus reference TRBV18 and TRBJ1-4, the full variable domain is NAGVMQNPRHLVRRRGQEARLRCSPMKGHSHVYWYRQLPEEGLKFMVYLQKENIIDESGMPKERFSAEFPKEGPSILRIQQVVRGDSAAYFCASSRDPLTGVFTNEKLFFGSGTQLSVL.

The chain employs TRBV18 and TRBJ2-7; maybe TRBD1 (7 bases). CDR3 size: 15 residues. Trimming removed 1 base at V and 6 bases at J, with 16 bases between. Germline V gene data show CDR1 as KGHSH and CDR2 as LQKENI. The CDR3 region is CASSPQGAGRIEQYF. CDR3 nucleotide sequence: TGTGCCAGCTCACCACAGGGGGCGGGAAGGATCGAGCAGTACTTC.

This CDR3 is CASRQPGLAANNEQFF. CDR3 nucleotide sequence: TGTGCCAGTAGACAACCGGGACTAGCGGCAAACAATGAGCAGTTCTTC. The chain joins TRBV19 to TRBJ2-1, with TRBD2 identical over 11 bases. The V and J ends lost 6 bases and 5 bases, in that order; junction bases with no gene match: 9. This CDR3 comprises 16 residues. In germline, CDR1 is LNHDA, CDR2 SQIVND (reference sequence).

The rearrangement links TRBV19 to TRBJ1-2; 7 bases fit TRBD1. V lost 7 bases to trimming and J lost 5 bases; unmatched junction nucleotides: 10. The CDR3 has 14 amino acids. Germline-derived CDR1 and CDR2 are LNHDA and SQIVND (reference sequence). The CDR3 sequence: CASTRRDRVYGYTF. For the CDR3, the DNA is TGTGCCAGTACCAGGAGAGACAGGGTGTATGGCTACACCTTC.

The V call is TRBV18, the J call TRBJ2-3; D may be TRBD2 (5 bases). Germline CDR1 reads KGHSH; CDR2 reads LQKENI. The CDR3 covers 12 residues. With 5 bases removed from V and 5 bases from J, the gap between germline ends came to 8 bases. Here the CDR3 DNA reads TGTGCCAGCTCATCAGGAGGAGATACGCAGTATTTT. Its protein product is CASSSGGDTQYF.

V usage is TRBV19 and J usage is TRBJ1-2, with 9 bases fitting TRBD1. The CDR3 covers 14 residues. Germline CDR1 reads LNHDA; CDR2 reads SQIVND (reference sequence). Losses at the gene ends were 6 bases for V and 3 bases for J; bases not matched to a gene: 5. The CDR3 coding sequence is TGTGCCAGTAGCCCGGGACAGGGCCACTATGGCTACACCTTC. Its translation: CASSPGQGHYGYTF. Based on the CDR3 plus reference TRBV19 and TRBJ1-2, the full variable domain is DGGITQSPKYLFRKEGQNVTLSCEQNLNHDAMYWYRQDPGQGLRLIYYSQIVNDFQKGDIAEGYSVSREKKESFPLTVTSAQKNPTAFYLCASSPGQGHYGYTFGSGTRLTVV.

The chain carries TRBV19 and TRBJ2-5; the D gene is possibly TRBD2 (6 bases). Trimming cost V 4 bases and J 4 bases, with 16 bases left between them. This CDR3 region has 15 residues. The germline gives CDR1 LNHDA, CDR2 SQIVND (reference sequence). The CDR3 DNA reads as TGTGCCAGTAGTACTCGGGAGAGGTTCGGAGAGACCCAGTACTTC. It specifies CASSTRERFGETQYF. Full variable domain (missing parts from reference TRBV19 and TRBJ2-5): DGGITQSPKYLFRKEGQNVTLSCEQNLNHDAMYWYRQDPGQGLRLIYYSQIVNDFQKGDIAEGYSVSREKKESFPLTVTSAQKNPTAFYLCASSTRERFGETQYFGPGTRLLVL.